This passage covers 6 T cell receptor beta chains from one sample sequenced in a study of T-cell memory formation after mild COVID-19. TCRdb passed the 5' RACE reads through MiXCR, listing each CDR3 protein once. The sample includes fewer than 700,000 distinct CDR3 sequences, roughly 18% of them seen just once. The sample consisted of PBMCs or a T cell subset sorted from them (not recorded which). The receptors were gathered from an adult woman who had mild COVID-19 (a few samples of this study predate the infection). Cell type and time point are not known.

The gene calls are TRBV9 and TRBJ2-2; 9 positions agree with TRBD2. The CDR3 has 14 residues. Germline V gene sequence: CDR1 SGDLS, CDR2 YYNGEE. With 0 bases clipped from V and 7 bases from J, the junction kept 1 base outside the gene matches. The CDR3 loop is CASSVVLAGGELFF. DNA for the CDR3: TGTGCCAGCAGCGTAGTACTAGCGGGCGGGGAGCTGTTTTTT.

Only a few counts were recorded for this clonotype. The rearrangement joins TRBV5-1 to TRBJ2-7; possible D gene TRBD2, 6 bases. Germline V gene data show CDR1 as SGHRS and CDR2 as YFSETQ. There are 14 residues in the CDR3. Trimming shortened V by 2 bases and J by 6 bases, and 15 bases separated the two germline ends. The DNA of the CDR3 is TGCGCCAGCAGCTTTAGCCAGGGAGGCCTCGAGCAGTACTTC. Translated, it gives CASSFSQGGLEQYF.

The chain is built from TRBV12-3 or TRBV12-4 and TRBJ2-2, with a tentative D call TRBD2 (6 bases). The CDR3 has 17 residues. Trimming stripped 6 bases from V and 3 bases from J, with 20 bases between. As DNA, the CDR3 is TGTGCCAGCAGCCCCCCGGAGGTTTTAGCGGACACCGGGGAGCTGTTTTTT. Its protein is CASSPPEVLADTGELFF.

V is TRBV5-1 and J is TRBJ2-2; possible D gene TRBD1, 7 bases. Germline V gene data show CDR1 as SGHRS and CDR2 as YFSETQ. The V and J ends lost 3 bases and 2 bases respectively, with 14 bases between them. The CDR3 contains 16 residues. The DNA of the CDR3 is TGCGCCAGCAGCTCAGGGGGGACACCAAACACCGGGGAGCTGTTTTTT. Translation: CASSSGGTPNTGELFF.

This clonotype has more than one count but fewer than ten. The chain uses TRBV10-3 and TRBJ2-1, with 9 bases identical to TRBD2. With V trimmed by 8 bases and J by 4 bases, 6 bases remained unmatched. The length of the CDR3 is 14 residues. Per germline, CDR1 ENHRY and CDR2 SYGVKD. The DNA for the CDR3 is TGTGCCATCTCGGTTAGCGGGGGTTACAATGAGCAGTTCTTC. Translated: CAISVSGGYNEQFF.

In this sample, this clonotype turned up a few times. Here the CDR3 reads CASSAREPRGETQYF. Here the CDR3 DNA reads TGTGCCAGCAGCGCCCGGGAGCCTCGGGGAGAGACCCAGTACTTC. The rearrangement links TRBV7-8 to TRBJ2-5; D is perhaps TRBD2 (6 bases). The CDR3 runs 15 residues. CDR1 and CDR2 (germline): SGHVS, FQNEAQ. V lost 5 bases and J lost 4, with 17 bases in between.